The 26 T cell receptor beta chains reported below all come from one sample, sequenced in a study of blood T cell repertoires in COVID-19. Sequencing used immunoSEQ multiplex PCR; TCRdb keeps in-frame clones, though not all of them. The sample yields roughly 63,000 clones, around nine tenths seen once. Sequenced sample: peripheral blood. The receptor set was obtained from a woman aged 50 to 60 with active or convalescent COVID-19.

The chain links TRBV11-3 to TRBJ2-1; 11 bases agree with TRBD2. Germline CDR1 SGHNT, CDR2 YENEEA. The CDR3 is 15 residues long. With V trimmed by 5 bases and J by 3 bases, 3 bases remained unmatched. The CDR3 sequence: CASSLTSGSYNEQFF. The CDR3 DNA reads TGTGCCAGCAGCCTTACTAGCGGGAGCTACAATGAGCAGTTCTTC.

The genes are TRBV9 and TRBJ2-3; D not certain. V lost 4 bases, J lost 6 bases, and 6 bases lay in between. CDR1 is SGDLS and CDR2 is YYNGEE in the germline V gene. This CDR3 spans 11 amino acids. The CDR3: CASSSRDTQYF. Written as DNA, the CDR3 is TGTGCCAGCAGCTCTAGGGATACGCAGTATTTT.

CDR3 residues: CAWAIAGSYNEQFF. Written as DNA, the CDR3 is TGTGCCTGGGCTATAGCGGGCTCCTACAATGAGCAGTTCTTC. V and J are TRBV30 and TRBJ2-1; 7 nucleotides match TRBD2. V lost 5 bases, J lost 0 bases, and 4 bases stayed unmatched. The CDR3 extends over 14 amino acids. Per germline, CDR1 GTSNPN and CDR2 SVGIG (reference sequence).

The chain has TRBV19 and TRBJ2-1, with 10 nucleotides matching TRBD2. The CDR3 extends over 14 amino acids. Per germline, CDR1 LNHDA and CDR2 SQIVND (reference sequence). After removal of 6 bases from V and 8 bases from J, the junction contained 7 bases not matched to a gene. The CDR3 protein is CASRRTSGGDEQFF. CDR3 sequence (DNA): TGTGCCAGTAGACGGACTAGCGGCGGCGATGAGCAGTTCTTC.

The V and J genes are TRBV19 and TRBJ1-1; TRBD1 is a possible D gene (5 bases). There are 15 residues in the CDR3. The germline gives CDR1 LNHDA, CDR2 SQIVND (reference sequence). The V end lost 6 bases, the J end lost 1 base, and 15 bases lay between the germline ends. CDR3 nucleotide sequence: TGTGCCAGTAGGGCACCTCTCAGGGAGAACACTGAAGCTTTCTTT. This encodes CASRAPLRENTEAFF.

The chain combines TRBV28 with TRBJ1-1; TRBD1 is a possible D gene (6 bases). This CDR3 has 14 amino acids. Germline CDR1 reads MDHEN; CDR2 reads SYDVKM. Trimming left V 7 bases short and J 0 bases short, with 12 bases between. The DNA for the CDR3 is TGTGCCAGCACTGAAGGGGGTCTGAACACTGAAGCTTTCTTT. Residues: CASTEGGLNTEAFF.

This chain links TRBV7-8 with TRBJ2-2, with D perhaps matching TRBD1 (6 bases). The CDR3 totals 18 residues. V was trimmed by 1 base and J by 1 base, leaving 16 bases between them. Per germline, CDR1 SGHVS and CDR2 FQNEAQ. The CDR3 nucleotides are TGTGCCAGCAGCTTAGGGAAATCAGGGGTCGAGAACACCGGGGAGCTGTTTTTT. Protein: CASSLGKSGVENTGELFF.

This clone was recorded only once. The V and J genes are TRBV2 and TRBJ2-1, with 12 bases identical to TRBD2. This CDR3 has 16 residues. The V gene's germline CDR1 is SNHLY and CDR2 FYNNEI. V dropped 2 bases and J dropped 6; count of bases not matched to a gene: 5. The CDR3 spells CASSELAGGLGNEQFF. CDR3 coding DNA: TGTGCCAGCAGTGAACTAGCGGGAGGGCTAGGCAATGAGCAGTTCTTC.

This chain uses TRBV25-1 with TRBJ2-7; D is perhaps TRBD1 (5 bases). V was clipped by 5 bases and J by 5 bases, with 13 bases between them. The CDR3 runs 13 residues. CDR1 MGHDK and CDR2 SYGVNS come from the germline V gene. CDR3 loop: CASSTDSTDEQYF. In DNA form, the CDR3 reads TGTGCCAGCAGTACAGACAGTACGGACGAGCAGTACTTC.

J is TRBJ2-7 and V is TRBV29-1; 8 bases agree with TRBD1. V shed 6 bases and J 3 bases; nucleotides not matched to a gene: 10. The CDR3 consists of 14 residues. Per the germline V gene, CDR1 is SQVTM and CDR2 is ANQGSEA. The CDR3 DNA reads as TGCAGCGTCGACACGGGGACAGGCTACTACGAGCAGTACTTC. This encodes CSVDTGTGYYEQYF.

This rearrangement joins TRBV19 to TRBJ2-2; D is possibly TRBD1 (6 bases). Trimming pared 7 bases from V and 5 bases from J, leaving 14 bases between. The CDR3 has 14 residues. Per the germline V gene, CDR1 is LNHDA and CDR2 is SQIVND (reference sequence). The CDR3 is CASKDWQGTGELFF. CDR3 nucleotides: TGTGCCAGTAAGGATTGGCAGGGGACCGGGGAGCTGTTTTTT.

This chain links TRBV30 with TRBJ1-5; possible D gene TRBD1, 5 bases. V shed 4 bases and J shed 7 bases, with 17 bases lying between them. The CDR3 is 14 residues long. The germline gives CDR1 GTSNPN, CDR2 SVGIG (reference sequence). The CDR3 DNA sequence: TGTGCCTGGACCACCGGGGGAGCGGGACAGCCCCAGCATTTT. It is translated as CAWTTGGAGQPQHF.

This chain's CDR3 is CASSYGQEGSGNTIYF. The CDR3 DNA is TGTGCCAGCAGCTACGGACAGGAAGGCTCTGGAAACACCATATATTTT. The genes are TRBV11-3 and TRBJ1-3; 7 nucleotides align to TRBD1. The length of the CDR3 is 16 residues. The ends lost 4 bases at V and 0 bases at J; junction bases unmatched: 6. CDR1 and CDR2 from the germline V gene are SGHNT and YENEEA.

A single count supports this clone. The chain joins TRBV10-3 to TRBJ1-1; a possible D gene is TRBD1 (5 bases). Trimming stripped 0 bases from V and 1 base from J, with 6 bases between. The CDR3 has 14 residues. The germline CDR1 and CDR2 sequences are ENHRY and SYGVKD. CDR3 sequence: CAISESQGNTEAFF. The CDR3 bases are TGTGCCATCAGTGAGTCCCAGGGGAACACTGAAGCTTTCTTT.

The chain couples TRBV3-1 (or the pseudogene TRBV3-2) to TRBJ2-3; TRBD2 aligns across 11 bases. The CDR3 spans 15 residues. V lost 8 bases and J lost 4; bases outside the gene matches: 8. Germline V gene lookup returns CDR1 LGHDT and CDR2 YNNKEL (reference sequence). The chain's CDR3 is CASDTKTSGADTQYF. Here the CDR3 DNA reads TGTGCCAGCGACACAAAGACTAGCGGGGCAGATACGCAGTATTTT.

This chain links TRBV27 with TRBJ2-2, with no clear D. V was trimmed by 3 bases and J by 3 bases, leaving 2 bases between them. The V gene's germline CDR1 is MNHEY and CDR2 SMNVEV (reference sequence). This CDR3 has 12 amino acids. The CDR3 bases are TGTGCCAGCAGTTTCTACACCGGGGAGCTGTTTTTT. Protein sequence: CASSFYTGELFF.

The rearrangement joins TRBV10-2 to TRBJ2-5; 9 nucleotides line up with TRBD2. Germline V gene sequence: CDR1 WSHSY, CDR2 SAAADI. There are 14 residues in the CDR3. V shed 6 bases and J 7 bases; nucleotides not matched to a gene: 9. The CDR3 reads CASRVTSGSATQYF. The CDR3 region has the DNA TGCGCCAGCAGAGTAACTAGCGGGTCGGCGACCCAGTACTTC.

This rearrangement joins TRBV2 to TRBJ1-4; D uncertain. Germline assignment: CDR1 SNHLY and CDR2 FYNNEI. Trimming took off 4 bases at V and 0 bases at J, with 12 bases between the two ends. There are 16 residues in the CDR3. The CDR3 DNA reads TGTGCCAGCAGTGCGCCGGGATGGACAACTAATGAAAAACTGTTTTTT. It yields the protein CASSAPGWTTNEKLFF.

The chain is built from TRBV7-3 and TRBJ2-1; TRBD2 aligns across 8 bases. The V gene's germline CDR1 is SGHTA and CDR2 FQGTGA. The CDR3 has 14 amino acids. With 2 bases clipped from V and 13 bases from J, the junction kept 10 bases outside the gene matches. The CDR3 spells CASSLLGKAGVQFF. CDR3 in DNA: TGTGCCAGCAGCTTATTGGGTAAAGCGGGGGTTCAGTTCTTC.

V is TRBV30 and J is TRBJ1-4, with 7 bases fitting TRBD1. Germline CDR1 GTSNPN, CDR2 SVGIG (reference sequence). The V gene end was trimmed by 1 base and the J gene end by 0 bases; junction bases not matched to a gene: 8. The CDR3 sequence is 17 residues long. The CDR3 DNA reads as TGTGCCTGGAGTGCAAGGGGGCGCGGAACAACTAATGAAAAACTGTTTTTT. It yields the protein CAWSARGRGTTNEKLFF. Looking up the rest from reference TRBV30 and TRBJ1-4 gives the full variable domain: SQTIHQWPATLVQPVGSPLSLECTVEGTSNPNLYWYRQAAGRGLQLLFYSVGIGQISSEVPQNLSASRPQDRQFILSSKKLLLSDSGFYLCAWSARGRGTTNEKLFFGSGTQLSVL.

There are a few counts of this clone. The CDR3 DNA reads TGTGCCAGCGGACTGGACAGGGTAGGTCAGCCCCAGCATTTT. As protein: CASGLDRVGQPQHF. The chain links TRBV2 to TRBJ1-5; 8 bases align to TRBD1. Germline CDR1 is SNHLY and CDR2 is FYNNEI. The CDR3 totals 14 residues. V was clipped by 8 bases and J by 6 bases; unmatched bases: 9.

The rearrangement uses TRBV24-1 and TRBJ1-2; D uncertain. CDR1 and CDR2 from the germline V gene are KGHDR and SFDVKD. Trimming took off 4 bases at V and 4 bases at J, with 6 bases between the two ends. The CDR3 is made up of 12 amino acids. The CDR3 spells CATSEEGYGYTF. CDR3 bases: TGTGCCACCAGTGAGGAGGGCTATGGCTACACCTTC.

CDR3 region: CASSVAWGRKETQYF. CDR3 DNA sequence: TGTGCCAGCAGCGTAGCATGGGGGCGGAAAGAGACCCAGTACTTC. The chain employs TRBV9 and TRBJ2-5; tentative D call: TRBD1 (6 bases). Germline values: CDR1 SGDLS, CDR2 YYNGEE. Deletions cut 0 bases from V and 3 bases from J, with 12 bases between. The CDR3 loop spans 15 amino acids.

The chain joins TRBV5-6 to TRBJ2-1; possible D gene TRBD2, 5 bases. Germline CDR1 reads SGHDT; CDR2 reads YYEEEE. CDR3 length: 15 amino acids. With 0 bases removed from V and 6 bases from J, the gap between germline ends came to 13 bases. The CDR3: CASSLVGRGGNEQFF. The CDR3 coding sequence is TGTGCCAGCAGCTTGGTGGGGAGAGGTGGCAATGAGCAGTTCTTC.

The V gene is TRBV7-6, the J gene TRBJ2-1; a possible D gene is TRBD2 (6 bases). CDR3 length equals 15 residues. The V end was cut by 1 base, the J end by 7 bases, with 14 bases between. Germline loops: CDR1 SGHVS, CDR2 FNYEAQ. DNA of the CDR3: TGTGCCAGCAGCTTAGGCGGGAAGGGCCTAAATGAGCAGTTCTTC. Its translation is CASSLGGKGLNEQFF. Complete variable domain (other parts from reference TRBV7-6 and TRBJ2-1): GAGVSQSPRYKVTKRGQDVALRCDPISGHVSLYWYRQALGQGPEFLTYFNYEAQQDKSGLPNDRFSAERPEGSISTLTIQRTEQRDSAMYRCASSLGGKGLNEQFFGPGTRLTVL.

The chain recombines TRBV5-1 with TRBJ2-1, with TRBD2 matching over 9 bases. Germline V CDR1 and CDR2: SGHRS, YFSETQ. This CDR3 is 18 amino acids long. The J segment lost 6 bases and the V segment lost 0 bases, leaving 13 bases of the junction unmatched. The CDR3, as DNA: TGCGCCAGCAGCTTGGAACCTAGCGGGGCCCCATTGTCCAATGAGCAGTTCTTC. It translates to CASSLEPSGAPLSNEQFF. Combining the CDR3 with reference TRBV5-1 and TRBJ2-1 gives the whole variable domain KAGVTQTPRYLIKTRGQQVTLSCSPISGHRSVSWYQQTPGQGLQFLFEYFSETQRNKGNFPGRFSGRQFSNSRSEMNVSTLELGDSALYLCASSLEPSGAPLSNEQFFGPGTRLTVL.